Listed below are T cell receptor beta chains from one sample, sequenced in a study of type 1 regulatory T cells. These receptors are not linked to any known antigen. TCRdb reanalysed the reads using MiXCR and keeps one entry per CDR3 protein. Of under 85,000 distinct CDR3 sequences listed, approximately 50% are singletons. Sequenced: cultured non-Tr1 T cells, either the whole culture or a sorted T cell fraction (not recorded which). The receptors shown here come from a human donor in good health. Each CDR3 is given with its conserved first and last residue. The order of the fields is D gene, clone size, J gene, V gene, CDR3 DNA, CDR3 protein. The D gene is left open where the match is weak. Size values are once, few and many counts, or a class for expanded clones, and some rows have none.

TRBD1,-,TRBJ1-3,TRBV12-3/TRBV12-4,TGTGCCAGCACCCTGGGACAGGGGTACTCTGGAAACACCATATATTTT,CASTLGQGYSGNTIYF
-,-,TRBJ2-2,TRBV27,TGTGCCAGCAGTCCGGAGCGGGTAGCGTCCGGGGAGCTGTTTTTT,CASSPERVASGELFF
-,-,TRBJ1-1,TRBV5-1,TGCGCCAGCAGCCCAACATCCGCTGGCATAACTGAAGCTTTCTTT,CASSPTSAGITEAFF
-,-,TRBJ1-2,TRBV28,TGTGCCAGCAGTTTAATTATTGGGGGGAGCGGCTACACCTTC,CASSLIIGGSGYTF
-,-,TRBJ2-2,TRBV2,TGTGCCAGCAGTGCGATGTCAAACACCGGGGAGCTGTTTTTT,CASSAMSNTGELFF
-,-,TRBJ1-1,TRBV7-9,TGTGCCAGCAGCTTAGCGCTCAGCATGAACACTGAAGCTTTCTTT,CASSLALSMNTEAFF
TRBD1,few,TRBJ2-2,TRBV7-9,TGTGCCAGCAGAAAGGGACAGGCCAACACCGGGGAGCTGTTTTTT,CASRKGQANTGELFF
-,-,TRBJ2-4,TRBV12-3/TRBV12-4,TGTGCCAGCAGTTGGTCAGGGGGAGGTTTAGCCAAAAACATTCAGTACTTC,CASSWSGGGLAKNIQYF
-,-,TRBJ1-3,TRBV18,TGTGCCAGCTCACGAATAGGGTATGGAAACACCATATATTTT,CASSRIGYGNTIYF
-,-,TRBJ1-1,TRBV11-2,TGTGCCAGCAGCCCCACTGGGGTGAACACTGAAGCTTTCTTT,CASSPTGVNTEAFF
-,once,TRBJ1-2,TRBV7-2,TGTGCCAGCAGCCCAAGCGATATCTGGAGCTACACCTTC,CASSPSDIWSYTF
-,few,TRBJ2-1,TRBV20-1,TGCAGTGCTAGAGAACCGACTAGTATGGGGCAGTTCTTC,CSAREPTSMGQFF
-,few,TRBJ1-2,TRBV28,TGTGCCAGCAGAGCCCCCCCGGGGTATGGCTACACCTTC,CASRAPPGYGYTF
-,few,TRBJ1-4,TRBV30,TGTGCCTGGAGTGTACTAGTGACGGATGAAAAACTGTTTTTT,CAWSVLVTDEKLFF
TRBD1,few,TRBJ2-5,TRBV7-9,TGTGCCAGCAGCTTAGGACAGGGCCAAGAGACCCAGTACTTC,CASSLGQGQETQYF
-,-,TRBJ2-7,TRBV3-1,TGTGCCAGCAGCCCGACGGAGAGGGAGCAGTACTTC,CASSPTEREQYF
TRBD2,-,TRBJ2-2,TRBV3-1,TGTGCCAGCAGCCAGAGGACTAGCGGGGTGTCCGGGGAGCTGTTTTTT,CASSQRTSGVSGELFF
-,once,TRBJ1-1,TRBV5-1,TGCGCCAGCAGCACCGGGCAGGCGCCGAACACTGAAGCTTTCTTT,CASSTGQAPNTEAFF
-,-,TRBJ1-1,TRBV20-1,TGCAGTGCTAGAGATCAGGCAGCCCTGAACACTGAAGCTTTCTTT,CSARDQAALNTEAFF
TRBD2,-,TRBJ2-5,TRBV20-1,TGCAGTGCTAGGGAAGCGGGGGAGACCCAGTACTTC,CSAREAGETQYF
-,few,TRBJ2-7,TRBV3-1,TGTGCCAGCAGCCAAGATACCGGGGGCCAGGGAGAGCAGTACTTC,CASSQDTGGQGEQYF
-,few,TRBJ2-1,TRBV4-2,TGTGCCAGCAGCCAACCCCTGGGGGCCTACAATGAGCAGTTCTTC,CASSQPLGAYNEQFF
-,-,TRBJ1-6,TRBV6-5,TGTGCCAGCAGTTACTCAAACGGGGGGACCTATAATTCACCCCTCCACTTT,CASSYSNGGTYNSPLHF
TRBD2,few,TRBJ2-7,TRBV11-2,TGTGCCAGCGGGAGGGGTAGGGGTAGCTCCTACGAGCAGTACTTC,CASGRGRGSSYEQYF
-,-,TRBJ1-5,TRBV2,TGTGCCAGCAGTGAATCTGACTCTGGGGCTCAGCCCCAGCATTTT,CASSESDSGAQPQHF
-,-,TRBJ1-1,TRBV6-1,TGTGCCAGCAGTCCCGCTGGACAGAACACTGAAGCTTTCTTT,CASSPAGQNTEAFF
TRBD1,-,TRBJ1-2,TRBV28,TGTGCCAGCAGCCGACAGGGGGTGGTCTATGGCTACACCTTC,CASSRQGVVYGYTF
-,-,TRBJ2-2,TRBV24-1,TGTGCCACCAGGGGGCAACCCACCGGGGAGCTGTTTTTT,CATRGQPTGELFF
TRBD2,-,TRBJ2-5,TRBV5-4,TGTGCCAGCAGCAAAAAGACGGGAGGCGAGACCCAGTACTTT,CASSKKTGGETQYF
-,-,TRBJ2-1,TRBV7-2,TGTGCCAGCAGCTTAGCTTTGGAGTCTCGTCAGTTCTTC,CASSLALESRQFF
TRBD1,-,TRBJ1-2,TRBV5-1,TGCGCCAGCAGCTCCCTTATTCCCAACCGGGACAGGGGTGGCTACACCTTC,CASSSLIPNRDRGGYTF
-,-,TRBJ1-1,TRBV30,TGTGCCTGGAGTGTACTCAGGGGACCCACTGAAGCTTTCTTT,CAWSVLRGPTEAFF
-,-,TRBJ2-2,TRBV5-6,TGTGCCAGCAGCTTCCGGGGCTTTGGGTACACCGGGGAGCTGTTTTTT,CASSFRGFGYTGELFF
TRBD2,few,TRBJ2-3,TRBV3-1,TGTGCCAGCAGCCAAGTTGTCTCCAGCGGGGGGGCAGCGGGATCAGATACGCAGTATTTT,CASSQVVSSGGAAGSDTQYF
TRBD2,few,TRBJ2-3,TRBV30,TGTGCCTGGACCTGGGGTAGCGGGGGAGCTAGCACAGATACGCAGTATTTT,CAWTWGSGGASTDTQYF
-,-,TRBJ1-5,TRBV5-6,TGTGCCAGCAGCCTGGGCCAGGGGCTAGATCAGCCCCAGCATTTT,CASSLGQGLDQPQHF
-,-,TRBJ1-2,TRBV11-2,TGTGCCAGCAGCCCCCGGGTAATGACGTCTGGCTACACCTTC,CASSPRVMTSGYTF
TRBD2,-,TRBJ2-7,TRBV7-2,TGTGCCAGCAGCTTAGGCGGGCGGGGGAGCTCCTACGAGCAGTACTTC,CASSLGGRGSSYEQYF